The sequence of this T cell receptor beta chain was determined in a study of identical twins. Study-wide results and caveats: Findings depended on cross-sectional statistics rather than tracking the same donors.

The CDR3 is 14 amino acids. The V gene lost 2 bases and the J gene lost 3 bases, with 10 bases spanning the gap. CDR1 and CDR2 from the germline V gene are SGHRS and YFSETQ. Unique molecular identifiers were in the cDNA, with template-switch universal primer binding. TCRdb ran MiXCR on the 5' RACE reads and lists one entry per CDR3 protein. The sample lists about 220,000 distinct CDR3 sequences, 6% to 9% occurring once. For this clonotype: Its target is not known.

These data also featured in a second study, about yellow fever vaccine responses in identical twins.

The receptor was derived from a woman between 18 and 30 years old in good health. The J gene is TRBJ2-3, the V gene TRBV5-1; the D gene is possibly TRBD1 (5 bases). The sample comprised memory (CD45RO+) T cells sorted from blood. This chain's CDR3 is CASSFQPGTDTQYF. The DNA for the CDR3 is TGCGCCAGCAGCTTCCAACCAGGGACAGATACGCAGTATTTT.